The rows below give T cell receptor beta chains drawn from one sample of a study of blood T cell repertoires in COVID-19. Only in-frame clones appear in the TCRdb table, and some are missing; sequencing was by immunoSEQ multiplex PCR. The table lists around 160,000 clones, approximately 85% of them singletons, with more than 7.5% in the top ten. Specimen: peripheral blood. These receptors were taken from a woman aged 55-70 years with COVID-19, enrolled during active disease. The CDR3 runs from the conserved cysteine through the conserved F or W. The order of the fields is V gene, J gene, D gene, clone size, CDR3 protein, CDR3 DNA. D genes are given only for firm matches. Size values are once, few and many counts, or a class for expanded clones, and some rows have none.

V: TRBV9
J: TRBJ1-5
D: -
size: -
CDR3: CASSSDTGNQPQHF
DNA: TGTGCCAGCAGCAGCGATACTGGAAATCAGCCCCAGCATTTT

V: TRBV24-1
J: TRBJ2-7
D: TRBD1
size: -
CDR3: CATSDSWDSEQYF
DNA: TGTGCCACCAGTGATTCGTGGGACAGCGAGCAGTACTTC

V: TRBV7-9
J: TRBJ2-5
D: -
size: -
CDR3: CASSGSGVVETQYF
DNA: TGTGCCAGCAGTGGGTCAGGGGTTGTAGAGACCCAGTACTTC

V: TRBV6-6
J: TRBJ1-2
D: -
size: -
CDR3: CASSYAGSDGYTF
DNA: TGTGCCAGCAGTTACGCGGGCTCGGATGGCTACACCTTC

V: TRBV5-1
J: TRBJ2-3
D: TRBD1
size: -
CDR3: CASSLGDRATGDTQYF
DNA: TGCGCCAGCAGCTTGGGGGACAGGGCTACCGGGGATACGCAGTATTTT

V: TRBV3-1/TRBV3-2
J: TRBJ2-1
D: -
size: -
CDR3: CASSPGHPNEQFF
DNA: TGTGCCAGCAGCCCGGGTCATCCCAATGAGCAGTTCTTC

V: TRBV7-3
J: TRBJ2-7
D: -
size: -
CDR3: CASSSHEGEQYF
DNA: TGTGCCAGCAGCTCACACGAGGGCGAGCAGTACTTC

V: TRBV18
J: TRBJ1-2
D: TRBD1
size: -
CDR3: CASSLGSGEGARGYNFYGYTF
DNA: TGTGCCAGCTCACTCGGTTCGGGCGAGGGGGCCCGAGGGTATAACTTCTATGGCTACACCTTC

V: TRBV11-2
J: TRBJ2-7
D: -
size: -
CDR3: CASSLARFTYEQYF
DNA: TGTGCCAGCAGCTTAGCCAGATTCACGTACGAGCAGTACTTC

V: TRBV5-1
J: TRBJ1-2
D: -
size: -
CDR3: CASSLMRKDRNYGYTF
DNA: TGCGCCAGCAGCTTGATGCGGAAGGACAGAAACTATGGCTACACCTTC

V: TRBV4-3
J: TRBJ1-6
D: TRBD1
size: -
CDR3: CASSQVAGGDSPLHF
DNA: TGCGCCAGCAGCCAAGTCGCAGGGGGTGATTCACCCCTCCACTTT

V: TRBV2
J: TRBJ2-7
D: TRBD1
size: -
CDR3: CASEGQRAYEQYF
DNA: TGTGCCAGCGAGGGACAGCGAGCCTACGAGCAGTACTTC

V: TRBV7-3
J: TRBJ2-7
D: -
size: -
CDR3: CASSPAGGPFYEQYF
DNA: TGTGCCAGCAGCCCCGCCGGTGGGCCTTTTTACGAGCAGTACTTC

V: TRBV7-9
J: TRBJ1-2
D: TRBD1
size: once
CDR3: CASSMGTAAVDTF
DNA: TGTGCCAGCAGCATGGGGACAGCGGCCGTTGACACCTTC

V: TRBV5-1
J: TRBJ2-5
D: -
size: -
CDR3: CASSFAGGETQYF
DNA: TGCGCCAGCAGCTTCGCTGGAGGGGAGACCCAGTACTTC

V: TRBV6-5
J: TRBJ1-5
D: -
size: -
CDR3: CASKPGGNQPQHF
DNA: TGTGCCAGCAAACCAGGGGGCAATCAGCCCCAGCATTTT

V: TRBV7-8
J: TRBJ2-1
D: -
size: -
CDR3: CASSPAGRALNEQFF
DNA: TGTGCCAGCAGCCCCGCGGGAAGGGCCCTCAACGAGCAGTTCTTC

V: TRBV5-1
J: TRBJ2-3
D: TRBD2
size: -
CDR3: CASSLVFGSGGTDTQYF
DNA: TGCGCCAGCAGCTTGGTTTTCGGAAGCGGGGGCACAGATACGCAGTATTTT

V: TRBV10-3
J: TRBJ2-3
D: TRBD2
size: -
CDR3: CAISPTSGGAVTQYF
DNA: TGTGCCATCAGTCCGACCAGCGGGGGGGCAGTCACGCAGTATTTT

V: TRBV6-1
J: TRBJ1-2
D: TRBD1
size: -
CDR3: CASSETGAYGYTF
DNA: TGTGCCAGCAGTGAAACAGGGGCCTATGGCTACACCTTC

V: TRBV15
J: TRBJ1-5
D: TRBD1
size: once
CDR3: CATSGQGFGNQPQHF
DNA: TGTGCCACCAGCGGACAGGGGTTTGGCAATCAGCCCCAGCATTTT

V: TRBV11-2
J: TRBJ2-3
D: -
size: -
CDR3: CASSFTEGDTQYF
DNA: TGTGCCAGCAGTTTTACCGAGGGAGATACGCAGTATTTT

V: TRBV20-1
J: TRBJ1-5
D: -
size: -
CDR3: CSASSGGLGNQPQHF
DNA: TGCAGTGCTAGTTCGGGAGGGTTGGGCAATCAGCCCCAGCATTTT

V: TRBV3-1/TRBV3-2
J: TRBJ2-1
D: TRBD1
size: -
CDR3: CASDSRAGGASVQFF
DNA: TGTGCCTCAGACAGTAGGGCAGGGGGTGCTTCTGTGCAGTTCTTC

V: TRBV6-6
J: TRBJ1-1
D: TRBD1
size: once
CDR3: CASSTSQGDTEAFF
DNA: TGTGCCAGCAGTACTTCACAGGGGGACACTGAAGCTTTCTTT

V: TRBV7-2
J: TRBJ1-5
D: TRBD1
size: -
CDR3: CASSVLFSRGLGQPQHF
DNA: TGTGCCAGCAGCGTCCTCTTTAGCAGGGGGCTTGGTCAGCCCCAGCATTTT

V: TRBV6-5
J: TRBJ1-2
D: TRBD1
size: -
CDR3: CASSYSGTENYGYTF
DNA: TGTGCCAGCAGTTACTCCGGGACAGAGAACTATGGCTACACCTTC

V: TRBV5-1
J: TRBJ2-3
D: TRBD1
size: -
CDR3: CASSHPRDRPTDTQYF
DNA: TGCGCCAGCAGCCACCCCCGGGACAGACCCACAGATACGCAGTATTTT

V: TRBV27
J: TRBJ1-4
D: TRBD1
size: few
CDR3: CASSLTGAGEKLFF
DNA: TGTGCCAGCAGCCTGACAGGGGCGGGGGAAAAACTGTTTTTT

V: TRBV4-3
J: TRBJ1-6
D: TRBD1
size: -
CDR3: CASSLQGAANSPLHF
DNA: TGCGCCAGCAGCTTACAGGGGGCGGCTAATTCACCCCTCCACTTT

V: TRBV7-2
J: TRBJ2-7
D: -
size: once
CDR3: CASRSDYYEQYF
DNA: TGTGCCAGCAGATCGGACTACTACGAGCAGTACTTC

V: TRBV12-5
J: TRBJ1-5
D: TRBD1
size: once
CDR3: CASGTAGGGNQPQHF
DNA: TGTGCTAGTGGTACAGCAGGGGGCGGCAATCAGCCCCAGCATTTT

V: TRBV5-4
J: TRBJ1-1
D: -
size: -
CDR3: CASSPRSDGDTEAFF
DNA: TGTGCCAGCAGCCCCAGGTCCGACGGGGACACTGAAGCTTTCTTT

V: TRBV5-1
J: TRBJ1-5
D: -
size: -
CDR3: CASSLGHLDQPQHF
DNA: TGCGCCAGCAGCTTGGGACACCTGGATCAGCCCCAGCATTTT

V: TRBV30
J: TRBJ1-1
D: -
size: -
CDR3: CAWSGGGTEAFF
DNA: TGTGCCTGGAGCGGGGGGGGGACTGAAGCTTTCTTT

V: TRBV27
J: TRBJ1-2
D: -
size: -
CDR3: CASSPPPGYGYGYTF
DNA: TGTGCCAGCAGTCCCCCACCAGGGTATGGCTATGGCTACACCTTC

V: TRBV6-4
J: TRBJ1-1
D: -
size: few
CDR3: CASSATESNTEAFF
DNA: TGTGCCAGCAGTGCGACGGAGTCGAACACTGAAGCTTTCTTT

V: TRBV19
J: TRBJ1-1
D: -
size: few
CDR3: CASSIGRVNTEAFF
DNA: TGTGCCAGTAGTATAGGCAGGGTGAACACTGAAGCTTTCTTT

V: TRBV10-1
J: TRBJ1-1
D: -
size: -
CDR3: CASSANRLEAFF
DNA: TGCGCCAGCAGTGCCAACAGGCTTGAAGCTTTCTTT

V: TRBV3-1/TRBV3-2
J: TRBJ1-2
D: -
size: few
CDR3: CASSRGANYGYTF
DNA: TGTGCCAGCAGCCGGGGAGCTAACTATGGCTACACCTTC

V: TRBV3-1/TRBV3-2
J: TRBJ1-6
D: TRBD1
size: many
CDR3: CASSLDRGRYNSPLHF
DNA: TGTGCCAGCAGCCTAGACAGGGGTCGATATAATTCACCCCTCCACTTT

V: TRBV7-6
J: TRBJ2-7
D: -
size: -
CDR3: CASSSLAAQYF
DNA: TGTGCCAGCAGCTCGCTAGCTGCGCAGTACTTC

V: TRBV5-4
J: TRBJ2-1
D: TRBD2
size: -
CDR3: CASSSQSGGSYNEQFF
DNA: TGTGCCAGCAGCAGTCAATCGGGGGGCTCCTACAATGAGCAGTTCTTC

V: TRBV14
J: TRBJ2-7
D: TRBD2
size: few
CDR3: CASSQDAGTSLEQYF
DNA: TGTGCCAGCAGCCAAGACGCCGGGACTAGCTTGGAGCAGTACTTC

V: TRBV9
J: TRBJ1-1
D: -
size: -
CDR3: CASSALGGNTEAFF
DNA: TGTGCCAGCAGCGCATTGGGGGGGAACACTGAAGCTTTCTTT

V: TRBV7-2
J: TRBJ2-7
D: -
size: -
CDR3: CASSLELTGLYEQYF
DNA: TGTGCCAGCAGCTTAGAGTTGACAGGTCTATACGAGCAGTACTTC

V: TRBV6-5
J: TRBJ2-7
D: -
size: -
CDR3: CASSSTYEQYF
DNA: TGTGCCAGCAGTTCTACCTACGAGCAGTACTTC

V: TRBV11-2
J: TRBJ1-3
D: -
size: -
CDR3: CASSFLGEAGNTIYF
DNA: TGTGCCAGCAGCTTCCTCGGGGAGGCTGGAAACACCATATATTTT

V: TRBV18
J: TRBJ1-1
D: TRBD1
size: once
CDR3: CASFSLGQGVNTEAFF
DNA: TGTGCCAGCTTTTCGTTAGGACAGGGAGTGAACACTGAAGCTTTCTTT

V: TRBV2
J: TRBJ2-7
D: -
size: -
CDR3: CAGGQTGMALVYEQYF
DNA: TGTGCCGGAGGACAGACTGGAATGGCCCTAGTTTACGAGCAGTACTTC

V: TRBV19
J: TRBJ2-2
D: TRBD1
size: -
CDR3: CASSGPGTGIGELFF
DNA: TGTGCCAGTAGCGGTCCCGGGACAGGGATCGGGGAGCTGTTTTTT

V: TRBV6-5
J: TRBJ1-2
D: TRBD1
size: -
CDR3: CASSRTGDLYGYTF
DNA: TGTGCCAGCAGCCGGACAGGGGATCTCTATGGCTACACCTTC

V: TRBV12-2
J: TRBJ1-2
D: -
size: -
CDR3: CASRSGPVQRNYGYTF
DNA: TGTGCAAGTCGGTCAGGGCCAGTTCAGAGGAACTATGGCTACACCTTC

V: TRBV6-4
J: TRBJ2-1
D: -
size: few
CDR3: CASSDSDGGEQFF
DNA: TGTGCCAGCAGTGACTCTGACGGAGGCGAGCAGTTCTTC

V: TRBV9
J: TRBJ1-1
D: TRBD1
size: -
CDR3: CASSVSGTGVTEAFF
DNA: TGTGCCAGCAGCGTCTCCGGGACAGGCGTCACTGAAGCTTTCTTT

V: TRBV5-1
J: TRBJ1-1
D: TRBD1
size: -
CDR3: CASGGQDTEAFF
DNA: TGCGCCAGCGGAGGACAGGACACTGAAGCTTTCTTT

V: TRBV28
J: TRBJ2-3
D: -
size: -
CDR3: CASSPLGSQASTDTQYF
DNA: TGTGCCAGCAGTCCCCTTGGGTCCCAGGCCAGCACAGATACGCAGTATTTT

V: TRBV4-1
J: TRBJ2-5
D: TRBD2
size: -
CDR3: CASSQDTGWSSGEGPETQYF
DNA: TGCGCCAGCAGCCAAGATACGGGTTGGTCTAGCGGGGAGGGCCCGGAGACCCAGTACTTC